The T cell receptor beta chain under discussion was sequenced for a study of cytomegalovirus exposure and HLA in healthy donors. Study-wide findings and caveats: The study listed approximately 160 cytomegalovirus-associated TCR beta chains.

A remark on this clone: Antigen unknown.

60 Vbeta and 13 Jbeta primers were used in PCR. In the authors' workflow: A later analysis counted 65 million to 95 million unique TCR beta chains, some 11 million shared. Repertoires were generated with immunoSEQ multiplex PCR, while TCRdb's copy carries only in-frame clones and drops some. V and J calls and clone size are given by that table; D and trimming were obtained from the DNA. The sample shows approximately 150,000 clones, around 85% of them seen only once. This CDR3 spans 13 amino acids. Germline V gene data show CDR1 as MNHNS and CDR2 as SASEGT. V was clipped by 6 bases and J by 2 bases; unmatched bases: 2.

The receptor comes from a human donor in good health. Sequenced material: PBMCs. The chain combines TRBV6-1 with TRBJ1-2, with 8 bases identical to TRBD1. For the CDR3, the DNA is TGTGCCAGCAGATGGACAGGGAACTATGGCTACACCTTC. It specifies CASRWTGNYGYTF.